This T cell receptor beta chain emerged from a study of beta chain features in type 1 diabetes. Regarding this clone: The antigen remains unidentified.

Sorting that relied on CD45RO/CCR7/CD25/CD127/CD95/CD27 yielded CD4+ naive, central memory, regulatory and stem cell-like memory cells. Purity of each sorted population was above 98%. The study, taken as a whole, reports: Patients' naive, central memory and regulatory TCRB repertoires appeared more alike than those of healthy donors. Sequencing the cDNA could make cells with high TCR expression show up more than they should. Significant though moderate, a shortening of TCRB CDR3s appeared in all four CD4+ subsets of Type 1 diabetes patients.

There are 13 residues in the CDR3. Germline CDR1 is LNHDA and CDR2 is SQIVND (reference sequence). The ends were cut back, 5 bases at V and 4 bases at J, with 9 bases in the middle. Expressed TCRB transcripts were sequenced because the entire RNA isolate underwent reverse transcription. Generated by immunoSEQ multiplex PCR, the TCRdb table keeps only in-frame clones and is missing some. The sample lists more than 550,000 clones, over 13% occurring once. The chain carries TRBV19 and TRBJ2-4; a possible D gene is TRBD1 (6 bases). This TCR derives from a young man with type 1 diabetes. Material: naive CD4+ T cells from blood. Here the CDR3 DNA reads TGTGCCAGTAGTGGACAGCCAAAAAACATTCAGTACTTC. It translates to CASSGQPKNIQYF.